This TCR beta chain was captured in a study of blood T cell repertoires in COVID-19. The wider study: In each case, the material was cDNA or gDNA derived from T cells, B-cell-depleted T cells, or PBMCs.

Source study methods: The authors estimated nucleated cell counts from reference gene primer amplification. Produced via immunoSEQ multiplex PCR; TCRdb's table is partial and in-frame only. V, J and clone size reflect that table, while D and trimming were determined from the DNA. Counted here are around 22,000 clones, 91% occurring once; the ten biggest clones make up approximately 3.4%. This clone came up a few times. The J segment lost 6 bases and the V segment lost 4 bases, leaving 13 bases of the junction unmatched. Germline assignment: CDR1 SGHDT and CDR2 YYEEEE. This CDR3 region has 17 residues.

This receptor was taken from a woman aged 70-85 years with active COVID-19. The rearrangement uses TRBV5-6 and TRBJ2-1; 10 nucleotides agree with TRBD1. The sequenced sample consisted of peripheral blood. The CDR3 is CASSLLDRGLGFNEQFF. The DNA of the CDR3 is TGTGCCAGCAGCCTTTTAGACAGGGGGCTCGGGTTCAATGAGCAGTTCTTC. The full variable domain, rest sourced from reference TRBV5-6 and TRBJ2-1, is DAGVTQSPTHLIKTRGQQVTLRCSPKSGHDTVSWYQQALGQGPQFIFQYYEEEERQRGNFPDRFSGHQFPNYSSELNVNALLLGDSALYLCASSLLDRGLGFNEQFFGPGTRLTVL.